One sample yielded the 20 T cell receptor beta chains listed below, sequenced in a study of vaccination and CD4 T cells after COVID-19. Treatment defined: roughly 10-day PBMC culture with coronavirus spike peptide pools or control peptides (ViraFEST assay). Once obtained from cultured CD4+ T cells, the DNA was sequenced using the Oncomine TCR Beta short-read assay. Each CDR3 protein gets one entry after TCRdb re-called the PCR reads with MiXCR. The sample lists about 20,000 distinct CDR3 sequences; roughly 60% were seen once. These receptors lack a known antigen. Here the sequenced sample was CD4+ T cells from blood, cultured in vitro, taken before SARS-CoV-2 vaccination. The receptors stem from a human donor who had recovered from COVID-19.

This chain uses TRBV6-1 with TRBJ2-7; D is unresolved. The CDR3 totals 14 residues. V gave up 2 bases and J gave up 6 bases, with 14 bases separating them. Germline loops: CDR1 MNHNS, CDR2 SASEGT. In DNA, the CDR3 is TGTGCCAGCAGTGAACAGGTTGACTTAAGCGAGCAGTACTTC. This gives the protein CASSEQVDLSEQYF.

CDR3 nucleotides: TGTGCCAGCAGCTACGGGGGGATGAGCAATCAGCCCCAGCATTTT. Its protein is CASSYGGMSNQPQHF. This chain links TRBV5-5 with TRBJ1-5; TRBD1 is a possible D gene (5 bases). Trimming took 3 bases from V and 1 from J, leaving 11 bases between them. The CDR3 extends over 15 amino acids. Germline CDR1 SGHKS, CDR2 YYEKEE (reference sequence).

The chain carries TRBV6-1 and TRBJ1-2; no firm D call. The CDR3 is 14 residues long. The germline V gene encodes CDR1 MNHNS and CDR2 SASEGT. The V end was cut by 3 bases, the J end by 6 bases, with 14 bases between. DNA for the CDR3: TGTGCCAGCAGTGAGAGTTTTGAGGGTAATGGCTACACCTTC. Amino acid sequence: CASSESFEGNGYTF.

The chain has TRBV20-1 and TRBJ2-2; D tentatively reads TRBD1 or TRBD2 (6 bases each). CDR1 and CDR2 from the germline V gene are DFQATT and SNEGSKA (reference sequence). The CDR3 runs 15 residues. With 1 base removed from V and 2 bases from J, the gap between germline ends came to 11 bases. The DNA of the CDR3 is TGCAGTGCTAGAGGAGGGGGGACCAACACCGGGGAGCTGTTTTTT. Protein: CSARGGGTNTGELFF.

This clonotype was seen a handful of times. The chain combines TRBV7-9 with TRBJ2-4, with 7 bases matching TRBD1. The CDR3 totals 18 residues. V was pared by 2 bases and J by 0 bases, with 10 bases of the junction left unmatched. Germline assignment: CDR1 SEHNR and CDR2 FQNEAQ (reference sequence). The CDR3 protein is CASSLFDRETIAKNIQYF. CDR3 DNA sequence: TGTGCCAGCAGCTTATTTGACAGGGAAACCATAGCCAAAAACATTCAGTACTTC.

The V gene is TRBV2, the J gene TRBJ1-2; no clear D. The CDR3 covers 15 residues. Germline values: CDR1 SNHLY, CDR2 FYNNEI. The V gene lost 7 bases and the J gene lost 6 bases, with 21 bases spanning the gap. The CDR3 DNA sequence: TGTGCCAGCACACCGTATAGGGATCGTGAGGATGGCTACACCTTC. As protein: CASTPYRDREDGYTF.

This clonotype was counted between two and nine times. CDR3 DNA: TGTGCCAGCAGCTTAGTTCTGGGGCGCATGGGGTCACCCCTCCACTTT. This sequence encodes CASSLVLGRMGSPLHF. The V call is TRBV11-3, the J call TRBJ1-6; D might be TRBD1 (5 bases). Trimming took off 1 base at V and 10 bases at J, with 17 bases between the two ends. The CDR3 has 16 amino acids. The germline gives CDR1 SGHNT, CDR2 YENEEA.

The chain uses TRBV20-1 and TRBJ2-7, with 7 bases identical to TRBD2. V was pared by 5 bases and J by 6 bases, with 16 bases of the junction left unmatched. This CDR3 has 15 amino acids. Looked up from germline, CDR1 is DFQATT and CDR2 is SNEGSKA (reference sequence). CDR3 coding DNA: TGCAGTGCTCTGGGTGGACTAGTGGGCAGGGTCGAGCAGTACTTC. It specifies CSALGGLVGRVEQYF.

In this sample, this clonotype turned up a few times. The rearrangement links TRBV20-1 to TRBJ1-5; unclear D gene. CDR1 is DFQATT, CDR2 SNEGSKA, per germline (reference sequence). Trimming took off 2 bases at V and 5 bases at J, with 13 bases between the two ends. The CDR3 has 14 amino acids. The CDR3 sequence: CSARQNFPDQPQHF. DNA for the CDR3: TGCAGTGCTAGACAGAACTTCCCGGATCAGCCCCAGCATTTT.

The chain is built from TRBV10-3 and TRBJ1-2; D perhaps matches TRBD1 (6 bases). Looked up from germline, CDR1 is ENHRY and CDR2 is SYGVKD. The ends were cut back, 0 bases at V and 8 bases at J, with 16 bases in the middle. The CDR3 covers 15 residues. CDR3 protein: CAISESETSRGGYTF. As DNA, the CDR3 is TGTGCCATCAGTGAGTCAGAGACTAGCAGGGGCGGCTACACCTTC.

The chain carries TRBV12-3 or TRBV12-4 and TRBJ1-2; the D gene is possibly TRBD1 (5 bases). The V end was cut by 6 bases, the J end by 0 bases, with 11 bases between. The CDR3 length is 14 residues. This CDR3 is CASSQGTANYGYTF. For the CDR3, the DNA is TGTGCCAGCAGCCAAGGGACGGCTAACTATGGCTACACCTTC.

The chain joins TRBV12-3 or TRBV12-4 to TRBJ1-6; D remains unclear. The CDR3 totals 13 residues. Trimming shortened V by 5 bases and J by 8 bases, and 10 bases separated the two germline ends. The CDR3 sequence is CASSHRDYSPLHF. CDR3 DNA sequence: TGTGCCAGCAGTCATAGGGATTATTCACCCCTCCACTTT.

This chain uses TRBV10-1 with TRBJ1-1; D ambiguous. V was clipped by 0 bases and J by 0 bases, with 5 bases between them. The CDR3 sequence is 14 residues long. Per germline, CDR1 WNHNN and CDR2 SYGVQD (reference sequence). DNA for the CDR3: TGCGCCAGCAGTGAGTCCATACTGAACACTGAAGCTTTCTTT. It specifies CASSESILNTEAFF.

CDR3 sequence reads: CSARDPAGTGNTIYF. CDR3 nucleotide sequence: TGCAGTGCTAGAGATCCCGCAGGGACTGGAAACACCATATATTTT. The chain employs TRBV20-1 and TRBJ1-3; the D gene is possibly TRBD1 (5 bases). Looked up from germline, CDR1 is DFQATT and CDR2 is SNEGSKA (reference sequence). Trimming left V 0 bases short and J 2 bases short, with 11 bases between. This CDR3 has 15 amino acids.

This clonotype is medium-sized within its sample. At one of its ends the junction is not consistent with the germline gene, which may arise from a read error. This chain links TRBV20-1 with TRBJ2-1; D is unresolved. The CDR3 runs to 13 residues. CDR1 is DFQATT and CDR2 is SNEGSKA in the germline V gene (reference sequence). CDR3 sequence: CSAKQNSDNEQFF. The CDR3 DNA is TGCAGTGCTAAACAAAACTCCGACAATGAGCAGTTCTTC.

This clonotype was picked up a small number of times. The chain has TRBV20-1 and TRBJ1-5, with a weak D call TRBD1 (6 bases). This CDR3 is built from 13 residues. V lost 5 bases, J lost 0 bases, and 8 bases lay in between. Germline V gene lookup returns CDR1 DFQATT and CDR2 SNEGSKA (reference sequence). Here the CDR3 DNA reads TGCAGTGCTTCAGGGGATAGCAATCAGCCCCAGCATTTT. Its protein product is CSASGDSNQPQHF.

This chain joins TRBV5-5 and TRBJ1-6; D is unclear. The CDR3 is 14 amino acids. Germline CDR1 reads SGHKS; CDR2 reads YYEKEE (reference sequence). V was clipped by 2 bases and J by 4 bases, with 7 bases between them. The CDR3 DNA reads TGTGCCAGCAGCTTAAGGGATTATAATTCACCCCTCCACTTT. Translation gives CASSLRDYNSPLHF.

DNA for the CDR3: TGTGCCAGCAGCTCCCCGGAGAGTTCACCCCTCCACTTT. Translating it yields CASSSPESSPLHF. J is TRBJ1-6 and V is TRBV7-2; D is undetermined. CDR3 length: 13 residues. Germline V gene sequence: CDR1 SGHTA, CDR2 FQGNSA. V dropped 4 bases and J dropped 9 bases, with 10 bases sitting between them.

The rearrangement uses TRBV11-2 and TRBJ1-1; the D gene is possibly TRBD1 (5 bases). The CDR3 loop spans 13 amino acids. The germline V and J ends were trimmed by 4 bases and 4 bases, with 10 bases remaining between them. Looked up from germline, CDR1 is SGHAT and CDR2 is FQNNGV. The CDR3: CASSYRDGTEAFF. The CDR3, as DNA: TGTGCCAGCAGCTACCGGGACGGCACTGAAGCTTTCTTT.

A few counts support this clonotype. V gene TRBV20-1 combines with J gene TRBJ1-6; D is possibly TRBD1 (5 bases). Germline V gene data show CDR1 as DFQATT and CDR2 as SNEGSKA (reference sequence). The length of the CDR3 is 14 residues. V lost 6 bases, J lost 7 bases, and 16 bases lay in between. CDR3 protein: CSARRGRANSPLHF. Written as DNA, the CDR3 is TGCAGTGCCAGAAGGGGCAGGGCCAATTCACCCCTCCACTTT.